A selection of T cell receptor beta chains follows, all from one sample in a study of blood T cell repertoires in COVID-19. TCRdb's copy holds only in-frame clones and misses some; the assay was immunoSEQ multiplex PCR. The sample has 100,000 to 150,000 clones, 60% to 80% seen once. Sequenced input: peripheral blood. These receptors came from a man in his sixties with acute or convalescent COVID-19. The conserved cysteine and the conserved F or W are not part of the CDR3 here.

CDR3 protein: ASTKAGRWDQPQH; V gene: TRBV2; J gene: TRBJ1-5
CDR3 protein: ASSLSRFGQETQY; V gene: TRBV7-9; J gene: TRBJ2-5
CDR3 protein: ASSPRQGNWEQY; V gene: TRBV7-9; J gene: TRBJ2-7
CDR3 protein: ASSYGGGYTEAF; V gene: TRBV6-5; J gene: TRBJ1-1
CDR3 protein: ASSRGLGTEAF; V gene: TRBV6-5; J gene: TRBJ1-1
CDR3 protein: ASSLNQGLRNTEAF; V gene: TRBV7-3; J gene: TRBJ1-1
CDR3 protein: ASSLGLAGVGETQY; V gene: TRBV7-2; J gene: TRBJ2-5
CDR3 protein: ASSDTYTYNEQF; V gene: TRBV25-1; J gene: TRBJ2-1
CDR3 protein: ASSRGQAYGYT; V gene: TRBV5-8; J gene: TRBJ1-2
CDR3 protein: ASSLEGTGGYEQY; V gene: TRBV5-1; J gene: TRBJ2-7
CDR3 protein: ASREGQGNSPLH; V gene: TRBV10-1; J gene: TRBJ1-6
CDR3 protein: ASSLSRTGGFNSPLH; V gene: TRBV7-9; J gene: TRBJ1-6
CDR3 protein: ASSLQGGTNSPLH; V gene: TRBV4-1; J gene: TRBJ1-6
CDR3 protein: ASSPHGMNTEAF; V gene: TRBV9; J gene: TRBJ1-1
CDR3 protein: ASSLAGGAGEVTGQY; V gene: TRBV5-4; J gene: TRBJ2-7
CDR3 protein: ASSNGQSYGYT; V gene: TRBV9; J gene: TRBJ1-2
CDR3 protein: ASSIDRGSAEAF; V gene: TRBV7-8; J gene: TRBJ1-1
CDR3 protein: ASSSYTGELF; V gene: TRBV7-3; J gene: TRBJ2-2
CDR3 protein: ASRTGTGSNSPLH; V gene: TRBV6-4; J gene: TRBJ1-6
CDR3 protein: ASSFTGGWTEAF; V gene: TRBV7-8; J gene: TRBJ1-1
CDR3 protein: ASSDSSSITDTQY; V gene: TRBV10-1; J gene: TRBJ2-3
CDR3 protein: ASSTRPEGPENTEAF; V gene: TRBV6-4; J gene: TRBJ1-1
CDR3 protein: ASSLGHSGSEQY; V gene: TRBV11-2; J gene: TRBJ2-7
CDR3 protein: ASSIPGQGKADTQY; V gene: TRBV19; J gene: TRBJ2-3
CDR3 protein: ASSSSGYNEQF; V gene: TRBV12-3/TRBV12-4; J gene: TRBJ2-1
CDR3 protein: ASSTIRVFNEKLF; V gene: TRBV6-5; J gene: TRBJ1-4
CDR3 protein: ASSRLNQPQH; V gene: TRBV19; J gene: TRBJ1-5
CDR3 protein: ASEGGRSYGYT; V gene: TRBV12-5; J gene: TRBJ1-2
CDR3 protein: ASSLDPLRYRDRGRSDGYT; V gene: TRBV27; J gene: TRBJ1-2
CDR3 protein: ASSFSGQGIVNVLT; V gene: TRBV11-3; J gene: TRBJ2-6
CDR3 protein: ASSLSPNAGELF; V gene: TRBV7-6; J gene: TRBJ2-2